These 18 T cell receptor beta chains were sequenced from one sample in a study of blood T cell repertoires in COVID-19. Generated by immunoSEQ multiplex PCR, the TCRdb table keeps only in-frame clones and is missing some. This sample carries 150,000 to 200,000 clones, roughly 90% of them seen once, and the ten largest clones take roughly 3.9%. Sequenced: peripheral blood. The receptors were gathered from a woman aged 60-75 years who had recovered from COVID-19.

The chain carries TRBV9 and TRBJ2-2; unclear D gene. Deletions cut 4 bases from V and 2 bases from J, with 12 bases between. Germline V gene lookup returns CDR1 SGDLS and CDR2 YYNGEE. The CDR3 loop spans 15 amino acids. The CDR3 loop is CASSPWQFNTGELFF. CDR3 bases: TGTGCCAGCAGCCCTTGGCAATTCAACACCGGGGAGCTGTTTTTT.

The chain has TRBV6-6 and TRBJ1-1; a weak D match, TRBD1 (6 bases). Germline V gene sequence: CDR1 MNHNY, CDR2 SVGAGI (reference sequence). CDR3 length: 14 amino acids. Trimming took off 4 bases at V and 4 bases at J, with 13 bases between the two ends. CDR3 sequence reads: CASSSHRAGTEAFF. In DNA, the CDR3 is TGTGCCAGCAGTTCCCACAGGGCTGGCACTGAAGCTTTCTTT.

This sequence joins TRBV19 and TRBJ1-1; D remains ambiguous. Germline V lookup: CDR1 LNHDA, CDR2 SQIVND (reference sequence). V was shortened by 8 bases and J by 0 bases, with 10 bases between the two germline ends. This CDR3 has 13 amino acids. This chain's CDR3 is CASSTIMNTEAFF. Here the CDR3 DNA reads TGTGCCAGTTCGACAATCATGAACACTGAAGCTTTCTTT.

This clone occurred once. This sequence joins TRBV18 and TRBJ2-2, with a possible D match to TRBD1 (6 bases). V gave up 4 bases and J gave up 3 bases, with 12 bases separating them. The CDR3 loop spans 15 amino acids. Germline V gene lookup returns CDR1 KGHSH and CDR2 LQKENI. Written as DNA, the CDR3 is TGTGCCAGCTCACAGCAGGGGAAGGACACCGGGGAGCTGTTTTTT. It yields the protein CASSQQGKDTGELFF.

This chain uses TRBV10-3 with TRBJ2-2, with 9 bases fitting TRBD1. V lost 6 bases, J lost 6 bases, and 11 bases stayed unmatched. The CDR3 spans 16 residues. Germline V gene sequence: CDR1 ENHRY, CDR2 SYGVKD. The CDR3 nucleotides are TGTGCCATCAGCCGCTCCGGGACAGGGTCTGCCGGGGAGCTGTTTTTT. Translation gives CAISRSGTGSAGELFF.

The chain links TRBV4-1 to TRBJ1-5; TRBD1 matches 7 bases. Germline V gene sequence: CDR1 MGHRA, CDR2 YSYEKL. The CDR3 has 15 amino acids. Germline trimming cut 4 bases from V and 1 base from J; bases unmatched to any gene: 4. The CDR3 sequence is CASSPGDRSNQPQHF. CDR3 in DNA: TGCGCCAGCAGCCCGGGGGACAGAAGCAATCAGCCCCAGCATTTT.

The chain couples TRBV5-4 to TRBJ2-7, with D tentatively TRBD2 (6 bases). There are 14 residues in the CDR3. The germline V gene encodes CDR1 SGHNT and CDR2 YYREEE (reference sequence). Trimming pared 0 bases from V and 3 bases from J, leaving 10 bases between. The CDR3 nucleotides read TGTGCCAGCAGCTTGGGCGGGGCCTACTACGAGCAGTACTTC. Translation: CASSLGGAYYEQYF.

V is TRBV2 and J is TRBJ2-7; TRBD1 is a possible D gene (5 bases). Germline V gene lookup returns CDR1 SNHLY and CDR2 FYNNEI. CDR3 length equals 15 residues. Between the trimmed V and J ends, which lost 9 bases and 3 bases, there was a span of 21 bases. CDR3 protein: CASTDTVTAIYEQYF. CDR3 DNA: TGTGCCAGTACCGACACCGTGACAGCGATCTACGAGCAGTACTTC.

CDR3 in amino acids: CASSPPGPRQNEQFF. The CDR3 DNA is TGTGCCAGCAGCCCCCCAGGGCCCCGGCAAAATGAGCAGTTCTTC. The J gene is TRBJ2-1, the V gene TRBV5-4; TRBD1 is a possible D gene (5 bases). The ends were cut back, 4 bases at V and 7 bases at J, with 18 bases in the middle. CDR3 size: 15 residues. From germline, CDR1 is SGHNT and CDR2 YYREEE (reference sequence).

Remarks on this clone: Different DNA sequences within this sample yield the same CDR3. The rearrangement links TRBV2 to TRBJ1-1; tentatively, D is TRBD1 (5 bases). V lost 6 bases, J lost 1 base, and 12 bases lay in between. The germline V gene has CDR1 SNHLY and CDR2 FYNNEI. The length of the CDR3 is 14 residues. In DNA form, the CDR3 reads TGTGCCAGCAGGGGGGGACCGAAGAACACTGAAGCTTTCTTT. Its translation is CASRGGPKNTEAFF.

The chain recombines TRBV6-2 or TRBV6-3 with TRBJ1-2; TRBD1 matches at 7 bases. Germline CDR1 is MNHEY and CDR2 is SVGEGT. The ends lost 6 bases at V and 2 bases at J; junction bases unmatched: 3. The CDR3 is made up of 13 amino acids. The DNA for the CDR3 is TGTGCCAGCAGCGACAGGGCGAACTATGGCTACACCTTC. Amino acid sequence: CASSDRANYGYTF.

The genes are TRBV7-3 and TRBJ2-5; D is unresolved. Looked up from germline, CDR1 is SGHTA and CDR2 is FQGTGA. The CDR3 consists of 14 residues. V shed 2 bases and J shed 2 bases, with 9 bases lying between them. CDR3 amino acids: CASSLAGGQETQYF. In DNA form, the CDR3 reads TGTGCCAGCAGCTTAGCCGGCGGACAAGAGACCCAGTACTTC. Using reference TRBV7-3 and TRBJ2-5 for the parts outside the CDR3, the full variable domain is GAGVSQTPSNKVTEKGKYVELRCDPISGHTALYWYRQSLGQGPEFLIYFQGTGAADDSGLPNDRFFAVRPEGSVSTLKIQRTERGDSAVYLCASSLAGGQETQYFGPGTRLLVL.

This clone was observed a few times. The chain combines TRBV5-1 with TRBJ1-4; 9 nucleotides align to TRBD1. Germline V lookup: CDR1 SGHRS, CDR2 YFSETQ. V gave up 0 bases and J gave up 7 bases; unmatched junction bases: 10. CDR3 size: 17 residues. This CDR3 reads CASSLGQGVSFGEKLFF. CDR3 bases: TGCGCCAGCAGCTTGGGACAGGGGGTATCATTTGGTGAAAAACTGTTTTTT.

This clone is a singleton in its sample. The chain is built from TRBV10-1 and TRBJ2-5; a weak D match, TRBD2 (7 bases). The CDR3 runs to 14 residues. V was trimmed by 3 bases and J by 5 bases, leaving 13 bases between them. CDR1 and CDR2 (germline): WNHNN, SYGVQD (reference sequence). CDR3 amino acids: CASSEGGGRETQYF. The CDR3 DNA sequence: TGCGCCAGCAGTGAAGGGGGGGGTCGGGAGACCCAGTACTTC.

The gene calls are TRBV9 and TRBJ1-1; 10 bases align to TRBD1. The J segment lost 5 bases and the V segment lost 0 bases, leaving 1 base of the junction unmatched. The CDR3 contains 14 residues. In germline, CDR1 is SGDLS, CDR2 YYNGEE. The CDR3 protein is CASSVEGQGTEAFF. The CDR3 DNA follows: TGTGCCAGCAGCGTAGAGGGACAGGGGACTGAAGCTTTCTTT.

The rearrangement joins TRBV3-1 (or the pseudogene TRBV3-2) to TRBJ1-1; possible D gene TRBD1, 5 bases. The ends were cut back, 0 bases at V and 10 bases at J, with 12 bases in the middle. The CDR3 runs to 13 residues. CDR1 and CDR2 (germline): LGHDT, YNNKEL (reference sequence). In nucleotides, the CDR3 is TGTGCCAGCAGCCAAGATCGCGGGGGGGGAGCTTTCTTT. This translates into CASSQDRGGGAFF.

The gene calls are TRBV11-2 and TRBJ2-3; TRBD2 matches at 11 bases. The CDR3 runs 15 residues. CDR1 is SGHAT and CDR2 is FQNNGV in the germline V gene. The V gene end was trimmed by 3 bases and the J gene end by 4 bases; junction bases not matched to a gene: 3. DNA of the CDR3: TGTGCCAGCAGCTTTAGCGGGGGGGGCGCAGATACGCAGTATTTT. It yields the protein CASSFSGGGADTQYF.

This clone was recorded a few times. The V gene is TRBV29-1, the J gene TRBJ2-3; D remains unclear. The CDR3 loop spans 14 amino acids. Per the germline V gene, CDR1 is SQVTM and CDR2 is ANQGSEA. Trimming removed 5 bases from V and 2 bases from J, with 14 bases in between. DNA for the CDR3: TGCAGCGTTAAGAATAGTATCTCCACAGATACGCAGTATTTT. Its protein is CSVKNSISTDTQYF.